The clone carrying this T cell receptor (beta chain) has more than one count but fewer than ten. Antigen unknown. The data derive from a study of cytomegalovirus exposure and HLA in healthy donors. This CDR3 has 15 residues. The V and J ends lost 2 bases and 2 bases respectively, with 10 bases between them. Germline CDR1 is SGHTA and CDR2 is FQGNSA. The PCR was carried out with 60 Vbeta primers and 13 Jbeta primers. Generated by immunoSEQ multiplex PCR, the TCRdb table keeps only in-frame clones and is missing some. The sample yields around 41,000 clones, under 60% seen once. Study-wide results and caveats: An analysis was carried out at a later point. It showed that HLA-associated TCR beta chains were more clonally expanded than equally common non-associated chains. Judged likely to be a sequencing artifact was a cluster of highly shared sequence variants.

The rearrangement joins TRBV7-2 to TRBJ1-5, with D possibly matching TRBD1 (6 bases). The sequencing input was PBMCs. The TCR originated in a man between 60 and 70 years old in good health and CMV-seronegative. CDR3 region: CASSLNRDGNQPQHF. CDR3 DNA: TGTGCCAGCAGCTTAAACAGGGATGGCAATCAGCCCCAGCATTTT. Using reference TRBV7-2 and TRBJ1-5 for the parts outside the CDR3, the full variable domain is GAGVSQSPSNKVTEKGKDVELRCDPISGHTALYWYRQSLGQGLEFLIYFQGNSAPDKSGLPSDRFSAERTGGSVSTLTIQRTQQEDSAVYLCASSLNRDGNQPQHFGDGTRLSIL.